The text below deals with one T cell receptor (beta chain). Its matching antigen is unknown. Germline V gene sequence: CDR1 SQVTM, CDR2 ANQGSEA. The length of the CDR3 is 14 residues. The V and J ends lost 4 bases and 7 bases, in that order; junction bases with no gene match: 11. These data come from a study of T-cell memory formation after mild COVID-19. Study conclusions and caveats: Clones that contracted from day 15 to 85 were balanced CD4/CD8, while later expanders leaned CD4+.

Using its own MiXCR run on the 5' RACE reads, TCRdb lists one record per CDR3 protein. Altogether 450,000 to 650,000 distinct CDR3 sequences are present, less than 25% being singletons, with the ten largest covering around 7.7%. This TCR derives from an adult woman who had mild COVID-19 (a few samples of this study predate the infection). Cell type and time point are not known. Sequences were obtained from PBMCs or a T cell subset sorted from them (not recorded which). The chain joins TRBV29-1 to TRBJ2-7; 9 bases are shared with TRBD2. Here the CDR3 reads CSVGTGTSNREQYF. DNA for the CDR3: TGCAGCGTTGGTACCGGGACTAGCAATCGTGAGCAGTACTTC.